The clone carrying this T cell receptor (beta chain) was seen at least ten times. Template material for amplifying TCR beta CDR3 regions consisted of RNA transcripts. The TCR CDR3 was amplified in a first-round RT-PCR using the HTBI primer set. Using its own MiXCR run on the multiplex PCR reads, TCRdb lists one record per CDR3 protein. Of about 250,000 distinct CDR3 sequences listed, approximately 23% were seen once; the top ten hold roughly 60%. These data originate in a study of T cells in Graves' hyperthyroidism and ophthalmopathy. Germline-derived CDR1 and CDR2 are DFQATT and SNEGSKA (reference sequence). J gave up 3 bases and V 4 bases, and 7 bases lay outside the gene matches. The CDR3 covers 14 residues.

Sequenced: blood. The clonotype comes from a man younger than 45 with Graves' ophthalmopathy. V usage is TRBV20-1 and J usage is TRBJ1-2; 8 nucleotides align to TRBD1. The CDR3, as DNA: TGCAGTGCTACCAGACAGGGGTGGGACTATGGCTACACCTTC. It translates to CSATRQGWDYGYTF.